The clone carrying this TCR beta chain was counted ten times or more. What it binds is unknown. The J segment lost 7 bases and the V segment lost 6 bases, leaving 15 bases of the junction unmatched. This CDR3 is 15 amino acids long. The data were taken from a study of T cells in Graves' hyperthyroidism and ophthalmopathy. Study background: Upon initial diagnosis and before any treatment, peripheral blood was collected. Study findings and constraints: Most clonotypes that expanded in the thyroid above 0.001 also showed up in blood.

Amplified TCR beta CDR3 regions derived from RNA transcripts. HTBI primers were employed in a first-round RT-PCR of the TCR CDR3. TCRdb independently ran MiXCR on the multiplex PCR reads; one entry per CDR3 protein. Among hundreds of thousands of distinct CDR3 sequences, 15% to 19% were seen once, and the ten largest hold approximately 14%. Lactation, pregnancy, other autoimmune disease or uncontrolled infection led to exclusion of patients. This receptor was obtained from a woman between 18 and 30 years old with Graves' hyperthyroidism. The chain is built from TRBV12-3 or TRBV12-4 and TRBJ2-7, with 7 bases matching TRBD1. The sequenced sample consisted of blood. CDR3 sequence reads: CASREQGFGLREQYF. For the CDR3, the DNA is TGTGCCAGCAGGGAACAGGGGTTCGGGCTCCGTGAGCAGTACTTC.